These T cell receptor beta chains were read from a single sample in a study of OX40 agonist ivuxolimab in advanced cancers. Sequencing was performed with immunoSEQ multiplex PCR; in TCRdb, only in-frame clones are kept and a portion is missing. The data contain roughly 71,000 clones, less than 85% of them singletons. This sample comprised CD4+ or CD8+ T cells sorted from blood, obtained in a trial of the OX40 agonist ivuxolimab. The receptors come from an adult with an advanced solid tumor such as melanoma, head and neck, liver or kidney cancer. Each CDR3 is given with its conserved first and last residue. The D gene is left open where the match is weak. Part of the rows lack a size; the others show once, few, many or a class for expanded clones.

V gene,CDR3 length,J gene,D gene,clone size,CDR3 protein,CDR3 DNA
TRBV28,16,TRBJ1-5,NA,NA,CASSFIPSKTGQPQHF,TGTGCCAGCAGTTTCATACCCTCAAAAACGGGTCAGCCCCAGCATTTT
TRBV20-1,10,TRBJ1-1,NA,NA,CSAPRGEAFF,TGCAGTGCCCCCAGGGGAGAAGCTTTCTTT
TRBV18,12,TRBJ1-2,NA,NA,CASSPSGSGYTF,TGTGCCAGCTCACCATCGGGTTCAGGCTACACCTTC
TRBV7-9,14,TRBJ2-3,NA,NA,CASSLDSIEDTQYF,TGTGCCAGCAGCTTAGACTCCATTGAAGATACGCAGTATTTT
TRBV7-2,14,TRBJ2-1,NA,NA,CASSLVYPPNEQFF,TGTGCCAGCAGCTTAGTATATCCCCCCAATGAGCAGTTCTTC
TRBV6-6,15,TRBJ2-7,NA,NA,CASIPRGQGISEQYF,TGTGCCAGCATCCCCCGGGGGCAGGGAATCTCCGAGCAGTACTTC
TRBV7-3,13,TRBJ1-5,NA,NA,CASSPRPNQPQHF,TGTGCCAGCAGCCCTCGGCCGAATCAGCCCCAGCATTTT
TRBV10-2,13,TRBJ2-7,NA,few,CASRLGLAYEQYF,TGCGCCAGCCGCTTAGGGCTAGCGTACGAGCAGTACTTC
TRBV7-6,14,TRBJ1-6,NA,NA,CASSSFQADSPLHF,TGTGCCAGCAGCTCTTTCCAGGCGGATTCACCCCTCCACTTT
TRBV5-4,13,TRBJ1-1,NA,few,CASSRDFYTEAFF,TGTGCCAGCAGCCGGGACTTCTACACTGAAGCTTTCTTT
TRBV30,12,TRBJ1-2,NA,NA,CACPAGDRGYTF,TGTGCCTGTCCCGCGGGGGATAGGGGCTACACCTTC
TRBV2,11,TRBJ2-3,NA,few,CASSDWDTQYF,TGTGCCAGCTCAGACTGGGATACGCAGTATTTT
TRBV30,14,TRBJ1-1,NA,NA,CAWRSSRGYTEAFF,TGTGCCTGGAGGTCCTCTAGGGGATACACTGAAGCTTTCTTT
TRBV5-1,14,TRBJ2-3,NA,NA,CASSPRGATDTQYF,TGCGCCAGCAGCCCCCGGGGGGCGACAGATACGCAGTATTTT
TRBV15,17,TRBJ1-4,TRBD1,once,CATSRADRVATNEKLFF,TGTGCCACCAGCAGAGCGGACAGGGTCGCAACTAATGAAAAACTGTTTTTT
TRBV6-1,13,TRBJ2-4,TRBD1,once,CASNRQGQDIQYF,TGTGCCAGCAACCGACAGGGGCAAGACATTCAGTACTTC
TRBV18,14,TRBJ1-2,NA,NA,CASSPWSGRDGYTF,TGTGCCAGCTCACCATGGTCAGGGCGTGATGGCTACACCTTC
TRBV27,15,TRBJ2-7,NA,NA,CASSNPGLLAYEQYF,TGTGCCAGCAGTAATCCAGGGCTCCTAGCCTACGAGCAGTACTTC
TRBV5-1,15,TRBJ2-3,NA,NA,CASSFAGTSTDTQYF,TGCGCCAGCAGCTTCGCAGGGACTAGCACAGATACGCAGTATTTT
TRBV6-6,15,TRBJ2-7,NA,NA,CASSSQGVGSYEQYF,TGTGCCAGCAGTTCACAGGGAGTTGGATCCTACGAGCAGTACTTC
TRBV5-4,15,TRBJ2-7,TRBD1,NA,CASSLAGQGTYEQYF,TGTGCCAGCAGCTTGGCGGGACAGGGTACGTACGAGCAGTACTTC
TRBV27,13,TRBJ1-2,TRBD1,NA,CASSRQGAYGYTF,TGTGCCAGCAGTCGACAGGGGGCCTATGGCTACACCTTC
TRBV5-1,14,TRBJ1-6,NA,NA,CASSLTTGNSPLHF,TGCGCCAGCAGCTTGACCACAGGAAATTCACCCCTCCACTTT
TRBV4-1,15,TRBJ2-7,TRBD2,NA,CASSQGLAVAYEQYF,TGCGCCAGCAGCCAAGGACTAGCGGTCGCCTACGAGCAGTACTTC
TRBV30,16,TRBJ2-2,TRBD1,NA,CAWSGGTGDNTGELFF,TGTGCCTGGAGTGGTGGGACAGGGGATAACACCGGGGAGCTGTTTTTT
TRBV5-4,14,TRBJ1-3,NA,NA,CASSLQGPGNTIYF,TGTGCCAGCAGCCTGCAGGGCCCCGGAAACACCATATATTTT
TRBV5-5,16,TRBJ2-7,TRBD2,NA,CASSLRSSGGFYEQYF,TGTGCCAGCAGCTTAAGGTCTAGCGGGGGGTTCTACGAGCAGTACTTC
TRBV4-1,14,TRBJ1-1,NA,few,CASSQQVGIREAFF,TGCGCCAGCAGCCAACAGGTGGGGATACGTGAAGCTTTCTTT
TRBV5-1,16,TRBJ1-1,TRBD1,NA,CASSKTGTGSFTEAFF,TGCGCCAGCAGCAAGACCGGGACAGGGAGTTTCACTGAAGCTTTCTTT
TRBV30,16,TRBJ1-3,TRBD1,few,CAWGHGGRGKGNTIYF,TGTGCCTGGGGGCACGGGGGCAGGGGGAAAGGAAACACCATATATTTT
TRBV4-3,14,TRBJ2-3,NA,once,CASSQEDVTDTQYF,TGCGCCAGCAGCCAAGAGGACGTCACCGATACGCAGTATTTT
TRBV11-3,14,TRBJ2-7,NA,NA,CASSAAANTYEQYF,TGTGCCAGCAGCGCCGCGGCGAATACCTACGAGCAGTACTTC
TRBV4-1,17,TRBJ1-5,NA,NA,CASSPLGGPTSNQPQHF,TGCGCCAGCAGCCCCCTGGGGGGGCCCACTAGCAATCAGCCCCAGCATTTT
TRBV28,14,TRBJ1-5,NA,NA,CASTLNLSNQPQHF,TGTGCCAGCACCCTCAACCTTAGCAATCAGCCCCAGCATTTT
TRBV11-2,15,TRBJ2-7,TRBD1,NA,CASSPRDRGAYEQYF,TGTGCCAGCAGCCCACGTGACAGGGGGGCCTACGAGCAGTACTTC
TRBV7-9,15,TRBJ2-5,NA,NA,CASSLGTSRGETQYF,TGTGCCAGCAGCCTAGGGACTTCCCGAGGGGAGACCCAGTACTTC
TRBV7-3,13,TRBJ1-1,NA,NA,CASSNNLNTEAFF,TGTGCCAGCAGCAATAACCTGAACACTGAAGCTTTCTTT
TRBV4-1,17,TRBJ2-5,TRBD2,NA,CASSQGGVAGVWETQYF,TGCGCCAGCAGCCAAGGGGGGGTAGCGGGAGTGTGGGAGACCCAGTACTTC
TRBV6-4,15,TRBJ2-1,NA,few,CASSLKGGVYNEQFF,TGTGCCAGCAGCCTTAAGGGGGGGGTCTACAATGAGCAGTTCTTC
TRBV7-2,16,TRBJ2-2,TRBD2,few,CASSFRTSGYTGELFF,TGTGCCAGCAGCTTTAGGACTAGCGGGTACACCGGGGAGCTGTTTTTT